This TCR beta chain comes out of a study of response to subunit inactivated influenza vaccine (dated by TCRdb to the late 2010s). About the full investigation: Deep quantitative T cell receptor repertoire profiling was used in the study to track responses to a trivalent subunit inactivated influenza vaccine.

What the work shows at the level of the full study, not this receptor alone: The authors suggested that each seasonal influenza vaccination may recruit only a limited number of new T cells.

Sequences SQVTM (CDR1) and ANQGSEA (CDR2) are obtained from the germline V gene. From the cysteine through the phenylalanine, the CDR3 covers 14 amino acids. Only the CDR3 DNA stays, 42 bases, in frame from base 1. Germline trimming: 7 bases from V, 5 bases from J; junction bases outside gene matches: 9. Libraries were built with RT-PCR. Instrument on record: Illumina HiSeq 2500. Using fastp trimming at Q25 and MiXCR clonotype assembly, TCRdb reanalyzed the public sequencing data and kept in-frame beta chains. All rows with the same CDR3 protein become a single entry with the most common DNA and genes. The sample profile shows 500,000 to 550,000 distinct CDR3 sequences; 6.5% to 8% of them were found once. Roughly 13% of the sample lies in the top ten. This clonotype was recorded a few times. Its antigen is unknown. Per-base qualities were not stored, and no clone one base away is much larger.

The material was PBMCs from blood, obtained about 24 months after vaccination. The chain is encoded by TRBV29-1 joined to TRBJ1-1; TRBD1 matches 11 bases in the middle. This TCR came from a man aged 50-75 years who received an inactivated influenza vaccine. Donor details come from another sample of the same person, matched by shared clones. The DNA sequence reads TGCAGCGAAAGGACAGGGGGCTTTCTTACTGAAGCTTTCTTT. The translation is CSERTGGFLTEAFF.